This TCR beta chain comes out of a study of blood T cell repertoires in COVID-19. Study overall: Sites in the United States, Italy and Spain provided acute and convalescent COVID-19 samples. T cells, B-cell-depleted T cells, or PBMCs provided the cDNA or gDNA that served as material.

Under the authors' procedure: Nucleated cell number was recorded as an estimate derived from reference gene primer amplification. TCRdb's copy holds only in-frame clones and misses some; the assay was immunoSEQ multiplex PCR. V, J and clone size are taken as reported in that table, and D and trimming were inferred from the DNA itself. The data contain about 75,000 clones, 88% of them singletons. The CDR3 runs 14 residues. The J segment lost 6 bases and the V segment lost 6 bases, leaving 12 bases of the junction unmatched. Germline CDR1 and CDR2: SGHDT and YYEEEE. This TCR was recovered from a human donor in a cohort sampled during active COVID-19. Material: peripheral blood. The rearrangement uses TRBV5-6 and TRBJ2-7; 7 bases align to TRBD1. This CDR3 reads CASTAGTAFLEQYF. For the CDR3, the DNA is TGTGCCAGCACCGCCGGGACAGCTTTCCTCGAGCAGTACTTC.